Only a few counts were recorded for the clone carrying this TCR beta chain. Its antigen is unidentified. This sample was included in a study of CD8 T cells in ankylosing spondylitis. Germline trimming cut 1 base from V and 5 bases from J; bases unmatched to any gene: 2. The germline gives CDR1 SGHVS, CDR2 FQNEAQ. The CDR3 length is 15 residues. Via MiXCR, TCRdb re-called the 5' RACE reads, giving one row per CDR3 protein. The sample holds about 35,000 distinct CDR3 sequences, 10% seen once. Whole-study results and caveats: Significant enrichment of disease-linked clones was reportedly seen in matched ankylosing spondylitis synovial fluid. Ankylosing spondylitis blood appeared to be characterized by a TCR beta motif of eight highly homologous variants. A CD8+ phenotype characterized the disease-linked clones, which were relatively rare in peripheral blood.

The chain joins TRBV7-8 to TRBJ2-2; the match to TRBD2 covers 9 bases. The clonotype originates from a male donor with ankylosing spondylitis or in good health (not recorded which). The sequenced sample was blood, either unsorted or a sorted T cell fraction (not recorded which). The DNA for the CDR3 is TGTGCCAGCAGCTTAGGACTAGCGGAGACCGGGGAGCTGTTTTTT. Translated, it gives CASSLGLAETGELFF.